Listed below are T cell receptor beta chains from one sample, sequenced in a study of T cells expressing NK-cell markers. TCRdb reworked the 5' RACE reads into one entry per CDR3 protein, no DNA. The sample table includes roughly 450,000 distinct CDR3 sequences. Material for sequencing was blood T cells: a sorted CD56 or NKG2C T cell subset, CD4+ or CD8+ T cells, or bulk PBMC T cells (not recorded which). All receptors come from a woman aged 45-65 years in good health. CDR3s include the opening cysteine and the closing phenylalanine or tryptophan.

CDR3 length: 16; J gene: TRBJ1-1; V gene: TRBV2; CDR3 protein: CASSEEQGAINTEAFF
CDR3 length: 15; J gene: TRBJ1-1; V gene: TRBV5-1; CDR3 protein: CASSPGGLRRTEAFF
CDR3 length: 16; J gene: TRBJ2-1; V gene: TRBV5-1; CDR3 protein: CASSLGLAGDFNEQFF
CDR3 length: 15; J gene: TRBJ2-3; V gene: TRBV13; CDR3 protein: CASSFVTSSADTQYF
CDR3 length: 16; J gene: TRBJ2-1; V gene: TRBV24-1; CDR3 protein: CATSDSGTSGYNEQFF
CDR3 length: 21; J gene: TRBJ2-1; V gene: TRBV6-5; CDR3 protein: CASSYSGREGQPGSRGNEQFF
CDR3 length: 13; J gene: TRBJ2-1; V gene: TRBV7-9; CDR3 protein: CAGQADSYNEQFF
CDR3 length: 13; J gene: TRBJ2-7; V gene: TRBV20-1; CDR3 protein: CSARDWEEGEQYF
CDR3 length: 13; J gene: TRBJ1-5; V gene: TRBV12-3/TRBV12-4; CDR3 protein: CASSLASGQPQHF
CDR3 length: 13; J gene: TRBJ2-7; V gene: TRBV5-1; CDR3 protein: CASSLEQGYEQYF
CDR3 length: 16; J gene: TRBJ2-2; V gene: TRBV18; CDR3 protein: CASSPMGGSDTGELFF
CDR3 length: 16; J gene: TRBJ2-3; V gene: TRBV11-2; CDR3 protein: CASSLGWTGPTDTQYF
CDR3 length: 12; J gene: TRBJ1-1; V gene: TRBV18; CDR3 protein: CASSRQGFEAFF
CDR3 length: 14; J gene: TRBJ2-1; V gene: TRBV5-1; CDR3 protein: CASSSTGGMYEQFF
CDR3 length: 12; J gene: TRBJ2-1; V gene: TRBV24-1; CDR3 protein: CATGGNYNEQFF
CDR3 length: 15; J gene: TRBJ2-1; V gene: TRBV29-1; CDR3 protein: CSVEPRQNSYNEQFF
CDR3 length: 12; J gene: TRBJ1-5; V gene: TRBV2; CDR3 protein: CASSDPNQPQHF
CDR3 length: 15; J gene: TRBJ1-6; V gene: TRBV3-1; CDR3 protein: CASSAGGHSNSPLHF
CDR3 length: 13; J gene: TRBJ2-1; V gene: TRBV6-1; CDR3 protein: CASYSTGSGEQFF
CDR3 length: 11; J gene: TRBJ2-1; V gene: TRBV27; CDR3 protein: CASSPLQEQFF
CDR3 length: 13; J gene: TRBJ2-2; V gene: TRBV19; CDR3 protein: CASSLGDPGELFF
CDR3 length: 18; J gene: TRBJ2-3; V gene: TRBV18; CDR3 protein: CASSPLTSGAQLTDTQYF
CDR3 length: 18; J gene: TRBJ2-1; V gene: TRBV6-2/TRBV6-3; CDR3 protein: CASRLRETGTSGYNEQFF
CDR3 length: 16; J gene: TRBJ2-1; V gene: TRBV20-1; CDR3 protein: CSARDQLRELYNEQFF
CDR3 length: 15; J gene: TRBJ1-4; V gene: TRBV18; CDR3 protein: CASSPLPADNEKLFF
CDR3 length: 19; J gene: TRBJ2-6; V gene: TRBV10-3; CDR3 protein: CAISESGGPPKRGANVLTF
CDR3 length: 15; J gene: TRBJ1-4; V gene: TRBV12-3/TRBV12-4; CDR3 protein: CASAPEIGIREKLFF